These 28 T cell receptor beta chains were all obtained from the same sample, sequenced in a study of follicular helper T cells after annual influenza vaccination. The time point: 2014-2015 season, 7 days after vaccination. Assay: immunoSEQ multiplex PCR; the TCRdb copy retains only in-frame clones and omits some. The sample has nearly 10,000 clones, 83% seen once. Sample: CXCR5- memory CD4+ T cells sorted from blood, taken 7 days after influenza vaccination. The receptors stem from an adult who received the influenza vaccine.

This rearrangement joins TRBV30 to TRBJ2-3, with D unresolved. Germline lookup yields CDR1 GTSNPN and CDR2 SVGIG (reference sequence). V lost 5 bases and J 0 bases, leaving 3 bases between the germline ends. CDR3 length: 11 residues. CDR3 residues: CAWDSTDTQYF. CDR3 bases: TGTGCCTGGGACAGCACAGATACGCAGTATTTT. The entire variable domain, with the rest obtained from reference TRBV30 and TRBJ2-3, is as follows: SQTIHQWPATLVQPVGSPLSLECTVEGTSNPNLYWYRQAAGRGLQLLFYSVGIGQISSEVPQNLSASRPQDRQFILSSKKLLLSDSGFYLCAWDSTDTQYFGPGTRLTVL.

This chain uses TRBV4-3 with TRBJ1-2; TRBD1 might be the D (5 bases). Trimming removed 0 bases at V and 0 bases at J, with 11 bases between. Looked up from germline, CDR1 is LGHNA and CDR2 is YSLEER. CDR3 size: 16 residues. The DNA for the CDR3 is TGCGCCAGCAGCCAAGATCCTCAGGGAGCTAACTATGGCTACACCTTC. Translation gives CASSQDPQGANYGYTF.

This clone was detected only once. This chain uses TRBV5-1 with TRBJ2-7; D unclear. The CDR3 length is 14 residues. Germline lookup yields CDR1 SGHRS and CDR2 YFSETQ. Trimming took 0 bases from V and 3 from J, leaving 10 bases between them. CDR3 loop: CASSLAGQDYEQYF. CDR3 coding DNA: TGCGCCAGCAGCTTGGCCGGGCAGGACTACGAGCAGTACTTC.

The chain is built from TRBV5-4 and TRBJ1-1; D is unclear. The CDR3 has 14 amino acids. Germline V lookup: CDR1 SGHNT, CDR2 YYREEE (reference sequence). Trimming took 0 bases from V and 4 from J, leaving 10 bases between them. CDR3 in DNA: TGTGCCAGCAGCTTGGACACCGCGGGCACTGAAGCTTTCTTT. As protein: CASSLDTAGTEAFF.

V and J are TRBV11-2 and TRBJ1-5; D remains ambiguous. The germline V gene encodes CDR1 SGHAT and CDR2 FQNNGV. Trimming shortened V by 0 bases and J by 0 bases, and 3 bases separated the two germline ends. The CDR3 has 14 amino acids. CDR3 region: CASSLDGSNQPQHF. The CDR3 coding sequence is TGTGCCAGCAGCTTAGATGGTAGCAATCAGCCCCAGCATTTT.

The rearrangement links TRBV5-1 to TRBJ1-2; D not certain. V lost 0 bases to trimming and J lost 8 bases, with 5 bases between them. Germline loops: CDR1 SGHRS, CDR2 YFSETQ. This CDR3 spans 11 amino acids. The CDR3 coding sequence is TGCGCCAGCAGCTTGGACAAGGGCTACACCTTC. Its translation: CASSLDKGYTF.

The chain joins TRBV7-8 to TRBJ2-5, with D perhaps TRBD2 (6 bases). The CDR3 totals 18 residues. The germline V and J ends were trimmed by 5 bases and 0 bases, with 22 bases remaining between them. The germline V gene encodes CDR1 SGHVS and CDR2 FQNEAQ. The chain's CDR3 is CASSHNPRGNWYQETQYF. CDR3 DNA: TGTGCCAGCAGCCATAACCCCCGGGGGAACTGGTACCAAGAGACCCAGTACTTC.

This chain links TRBV5-6 with TRBJ2-7, with D perhaps matching TRBD1 (6 bases). This CDR3 is built from 15 residues. Germline CDR1 and CDR2: SGHDT and YYEEEE. Trimming removed 4 bases at V and 8 bases at J, with 22 bases between. CDR3 sequence (DNA): TGTGCCAGCAGCACTGAGCTGGGGGCGCGGTCCAAGCAGTACTTC. It encodes CASSTELGARSKQYF.

The chain employs TRBV4-3 and TRBJ1-2; unclear D gene. Germline assignment: CDR1 LGHNA and CDR2 YSLEER. The length of the CDR3 is 13 residues. With 5 bases removed from V and 3 bases from J, the gap between germline ends came to 10 bases. The CDR3 DNA follows: TGCGCCAGCAGCTCCCGGTTCGACTATGGCTACACCTTC. It translates to CASSSRFDYGYTF.

V gene TRBV10-2 combines with J gene TRBJ1-3, with D unresolved. CDR1 and CDR2 from the germline V gene are WSHSY and SAAADI. V was cut by 4 bases and J by 0 bases, with 10 bases left in between. The CDR3 totals 15 residues. The CDR3 coding sequence is TGCGCCAGCAGTGCCAGAAGCTTCTCTGGAAACACCATATATTTT. Its translation: CASSARSFSGNTIYF.

This sequence joins TRBV6-5 and TRBJ2-1; TRBD1 matches at 7 bases. V lost 4 bases, J lost 0 bases, and 3 bases stayed unmatched. This CDR3 contains 15 residues. CDR1 and CDR2 (germline): MNHEY, SVGAGI. CDR3 amino acids: CASSSTGSSYNEQFF. For the CDR3, the DNA is TGTGCCAGCAGTTCGACAGGGAGCTCCTACAATGAGCAGTTCTTC.

The chain carries TRBV11-3 and TRBJ1-1; perhaps TRBD1 as D (6 bases). Trimming shortened V by 5 bases and J by 1 base, and 8 bases separated the two germline ends. The CDR3 runs 13 residues. CDR1 is SGHNT and CDR2 is YENEEA in the germline V gene. The DNA for the CDR3 is TGTGCCAGCAGCATACAGGGGAACACTGAAGCTTTCTTT. It encodes CASSIQGNTEAFF.

The genes are TRBV7-2 and TRBJ1-2, with a possible D match to TRBD1 (6 bases). Germline V gene sequence: CDR1 SGHTA, CDR2 FQGNSA. The CDR3 contains 16 residues. The germline V and J ends were trimmed by 1 base and 4 bases, with 16 bases remaining between them. CDR3 protein: CASSLVGGAIAYGYTF. The CDR3, as DNA: TGTGCCAGCAGCTTAGTGGGGGGGGCGATCGCCTATGGCTACACCTTC.

This rearrangement joins TRBV5-6 to TRBJ1-1, with 7 bases lining up with TRBD1. Germline CDR1 reads SGHDT; CDR2 reads YYEEEE. V lost 4 bases, J lost 7 bases, and 4 bases stayed unmatched. The CDR3 loop spans 12 amino acids. Written as DNA, the CDR3 is TGTGCCAGCAGCAGGCAGGGGGGTGAAGCTTTCTTT. Protein: CASSRQGGEAFF.

The J gene is TRBJ2-7, the V gene TRBV27, with D possibly being TRBD1 (8 bases). The CDR3 extends over 15 amino acids. V lost 8 bases, J lost 7 bases, and 24 bases lay in between. The germline V gene has CDR1 MNHEY and CDR2 SMNVEV (reference sequence). As DNA, the CDR3 is TGTGCCAGCGTTGGGGGGGTGACAGGGGACCGAGAGCAGTACTTC. This codes for CASVGGVTGDREQYF.

The genes are TRBV6-5 and TRBJ2-7, with D perhaps TRBD1 (5 bases). V dropped 0 bases and J dropped 1 base, with 10 bases sitting between them. Germline V lookup: CDR1 MNHEY, CDR2 SVGAGI. The CDR3 totals 15 residues. The CDR3 DNA sequence: TGTGCCAGCAGTTACTCGATTCAGGGTTCCTACGAGCAGTACTTC. It specifies CASSYSIQGSYEQYF.

The chain links TRBV19 to TRBJ1-1; 9 bases are a match to TRBD1. The CDR3 is 14 amino acids. Germline V gene lookup returns CDR1 LNHDA and CDR2 SQIVND (reference sequence). After removal of 7 bases from V and 1 base from J, the junction contained 4 bases not matched to a gene. The CDR3 here is CASTWTGENTEAFF. As DNA, the CDR3 is TGTGCCAGTACCTGGACAGGGGAGAACACTGAAGCTTTCTTT.

This rearrangement joins TRBV10-3 to TRBJ2-2; 7 nucleotides align to TRBD2. The V and J ends lost 0 bases and 6 bases, in that order; junction bases with no gene match: 7. Germline-derived CDR1 and CDR2 are ENHRY and SYGVKD. CDR3 length: 16 amino acids. CDR3 amino acids: CAISESFGLGSGELFF. CDR3 coding DNA: TGTGCCATCAGTGAGTCGTTCGGACTAGGGTCCGGGGAGCTGTTTTTT.

J is TRBJ1-5 and V is TRBV9; possibly TRBD1 for D (5 bases). CDR1 SGDLS and CDR2 YYNGEE come from the germline V gene. The CDR3 has 14 residues. V lost 4 bases and J lost 2, with 10 bases in between. CDR3 in amino acids: CASSPRGGNQPQHF. DNA for the CDR3: TGTGCCAGCAGCCCCCGAGGGGGCAATCAGCCCCAGCATTTT. The full variable domain, rest sourced from reference TRBV9 and TRBJ1-5, is DSGVTQTPKHLITATGQRVTLRCSPRSGDLSVYWYQQSLDQGLQFLIQYYNGEERAKGNILERFSAQQFPDLHSELNLSSLELGDSALYFCASSPRGGNQPQHFGDGTRLSIL.

V and J are TRBV5-4 and TRBJ2-7, with D perhaps given as TRBD1 or TRBD2 (5 bases each). V lost 0 bases to trimming and J lost 0 bases, with 10 bases between them. Germline values: CDR1 SGHNT, CDR2 YYREEE (reference sequence). The CDR3 length is 15 residues. The CDR3 sequence is CASSLAGTPSYEQYF. The CDR3 DNA is TGTGCCAGCAGCTTGGCCGGGACGCCCTCCTACGAGCAGTACTTC.

This rearrangement joins TRBV11-2 to TRBJ2-5, with 13 positions matching TRBD2. V lost 3 bases and J lost 2; bases outside the gene matches: 9. This CDR3 region has 18 residues. Germline-derived CDR1 and CDR2 are SGHAT and FQNNGV. The CDR3 reads CASSFRLAGGPVQETQYF. CDR3 sequence (DNA): TGTGCCAGCAGCTTCCGACTAGCGGGGGGCCCCGTACAAGAGACCCAGTACTTC. Complete variable domain (other parts from reference TRBV11-2 and TRBJ2-5): EAGVAQSPRYKIIEKRQSVAFWCNPISGHATLYWYQQILGQGPKLLIQFQNNGVVDDSQLPKDRFSAERLKGVDSTLKIQPAKLEDSAVYLCASSFRLAGGPVQETQYFGPGTRLLVL.

The rearrangement joins TRBV9 to TRBJ2-1; D possibly uses TRBD1 or TRBD2 (6 bases each). Trimming removed 5 bases from V and 4 bases from J, with 16 bases in between. The CDR3 sequence is 15 residues long. From germline, CDR1 is SGDLS and CDR2 YYNGEE. The CDR3 loop reads CASSRDGGSYNEQFF. CDR3 nucleotides: TGTGCCAGCAGTCGGGACGGGGGCTCGTACAATGAGCAGTTCTTC.

The chain links TRBV4-2 to TRBJ1-6, with D unresolved. This CDR3 comprises 16 residues. Per germline, CDR1 LGHNA and CDR2 YNFKEQ. Deletions cut 3 bases from V and 8 bases from J, with 17 bases between. The CDR3 here is CASSQGHSLIYSPLHF. The DNA for the CDR3 is TGTGCCAGCAGCCAGGGTCACAGTTTGATCTATTCACCCCTCCACTTT.

This clone has more than one count but fewer than ten. The gene calls are TRBV4-1 and TRBJ2-7; D call uncertain. There are 13 residues in the CDR3. V dropped 1 base and J dropped 2 bases, with 6 bases sitting between them. Germline loops: CDR1 MGHRA, CDR2 YSYEKL. The chain's CDR3 is CASSQVRTYEQYF. CDR3 DNA: TGCGCCAGCAGCCAAGTCAGAACCTACGAGCAGTACTTC.

There are a few counts of this clone. The gene calls are TRBV19 and TRBJ1-5; 7 positions match TRBD1. V shed 5 bases, J shed 3 bases, and the junction held 10 bases outside the gene matches. Germline V gene data show CDR1 as LNHDA and CDR2 as SQIVND (reference sequence). The CDR3 runs to 16 residues. The DNA of the CDR3 is TGTGCCAGTAGTTTACGAGGGGGCGCGAACAATCAGCCCCAGCATTTT. Amino acid sequence: CASSLRGGANNQPQHF.

The chain carries TRBV5-1 and TRBJ1-3; TRBD1 is a possible D gene (5 bases). The CDR3 totals 16 residues. Germline CDR1 SGHRS, CDR2 YFSETQ. Trimming left V 3 bases short and J 1 base short, with 14 bases between. The CDR3 region is CASSSRQLMSGNTIYF. Here the CDR3 DNA reads TGCGCCAGCAGCTCACGACAGCTTATGTCTGGAAACACCATATATTTT.

J is TRBJ2-3 and V is TRBV2, with D possibly TRBD1 on 6 matching bases. CDR1 SNHLY and CDR2 FYNNEI come from the germline V gene. The CDR3 is 13 residues long. The V end lost 5 bases, the J end lost 9 bases, and 15 bases lay between the germline ends. The CDR3 nucleotides read TGTGCCAGCAGTTACAGGGATGAAACCACGCAGTATTTT. Protein: CASSYRDETTQYF.

The V and J genes are TRBV29-1 and TRBJ2-7, with D possibly being TRBD2 (5 bases). Trimming cost V 4 bases and J 6 bases, with 10 bases left between them. The germline gives CDR1 SQVTM, CDR2 ANQGSEA. The CDR3 runs 11 residues. The CDR3 loop reads CSVGPAGEQYF. CDR3 bases: TGCAGCGTTGGACCCGCGGGCGAGCAGTACTTC.